The 19 T cell receptor beta chains reported below all come from one sample, sequenced in a study of cytomegalovirus exposure and HLA in healthy donors (dated by TCRdb to about 2017). Library prep was done by the immunoSEQ multiplex PCR assay. For the multiplex PCR, a mixture combining 60 forward primers for TCR Vbeta segments and 13 reverse primers for TCR Jbeta segments was used. TCRdb's version of the immuneACCESS table is confined to in-frame rearrangements and falls short of the full clone set. An unresolved V gene accounts for under half of the shortfall where checked; the remainder is of unknown origin. This specimen's table enumerates over 100,000 clones. The ten largest account for roughly 6.6% of the sample. The sequencing sample was made of PBMCs. The receptors derive from a man aged 35 to 55 in good health and CMV-seropositive.

The gene calls are TRBV6-5 and TRBJ2-7; 7 nucleotides line up with TRBD1. Germline V gene sequence: CDR1 MNHEY, CDR2 SVGAGI. This CDR3 is 14 amino acids long. J was trimmed by 0 bases and V by 5 bases; bases with no gene match: 4. The CDR3 protein is CASSPGTVSYEQYF. The DNA for the CDR3 is TGTGCCAGCAGTCCCGGGACAGTCTCCTACGAGCAGTACTTC.

The J gene is TRBJ1-2, the V gene TRBV28; TRBD1 matches 8 bases. Germline V gene sequence: CDR1 MDHEN, CDR2 SYDVKM. Unmatched junction bases numbered 16, after V lost 6 bases and J lost 1 base. The CDR3 is made up of 18 amino acids. The CDR3 nucleotides are TGTGCCAGCAGCCGCTCCTACCGGGACAGGACCCTTAACTATGGCTACACCTTC. Encoded protein: CASSRSYRDRTLNYGYTF.

The chain recombines TRBV4-1 with TRBJ2-7, with D possibly being TRBD1 (5 bases). V was trimmed by 4 bases and J by 4 bases, leaving 14 bases between them. CDR1 and CDR2 from the germline V gene are MGHRA and YSYEKL. The CDR3 is made up of 14 amino acids. The CDR3 region is CASSPLPTVYEQYF. CDR3 coding DNA: TGCGCCAGCAGCCCCCTACCGACAGTTTACGAGCAGTACTTC.

The chain carries TRBV18 and TRBJ2-1; 9 positions agree with TRBD1. The CDR3 has 15 amino acids. Germline CDR1 and CDR2: KGHSH and LQKENI. V trimming: 3 bases; J trimming: 7 bases; junction bases outside the gene matches: 7. Here the CDR3 DNA reads TGTGCCAGCTCACCCCCGGGACAGGGATGGAATGAGCAGTTCTTC. Amino acids: CASSPPGQGWNEQFF.

For the CDR3, the DNA is TGTGCCAGCAGTTTCGAAAGGACAACGAACTATGGCTACACCTTC. The encoded protein is CASSFERTTNYGYTF. The chain combines TRBV6-6 with TRBJ1-2; D is possibly TRBD1 (5 bases). This CDR3 has 15 residues. Germline V gene lookup returns CDR1 MNHNY and CDR2 SVGAGI (reference sequence). V was trimmed by 4 bases and J by 2 bases, leaving 14 bases between them.

The chain carries TRBV5-6 and TRBJ2-5; 7 positions agree with TRBD2. This CDR3 comprises 14 residues. Per the germline V gene, CDR1 is SGHDT and CDR2 is YYEEEE. J was trimmed by 7 bases and V by 4 bases; bases with no gene match: 10. The CDR3 nucleotides are TGTGCCAGCAGCGGGAGACAGTGGGGGGGGACCCAGTACTTC. As protein: CASSGRQWGGTQYF.

As concerns this clone: Compared with germline, one end of the junction differs, possibly owing to a read error. The J gene is TRBJ1-1, the V gene TRBV5-1; D remains unclear. The V gene's germline CDR1 is SGHRS and CDR2 YFSETQ. This CDR3 comprises 13 residues. In nucleotides, the CDR3 is TGCGCCAGCAGCTCACAGATGAACGCTGAAGCTTTCTTT. It codes for CASSSQMNAEAFF.

This chain joins TRBV7-7 and TRBJ2-5; no definite D call. Trimming took off 5 bases at V and 5 bases at J, with 12 bases between the two ends. Germline lookup yields CDR1 SSHAT and CDR2 FNYEAQ (reference sequence). This CDR3 is 13 amino acids long. CDR3 in amino acids: CASSPSPRETQYF. In DNA, the CDR3 is TGTGCCAGCAGCCCGTCACCGCGGGAGACCCAGTACTTC.

Remarks on this clone: Other nucleotide sequences from this sample produce the same CDR3. The CDR3 sequence: CASSVGSGSYEQYF. DNA for the CDR3: TGTGCCAGCAGCGTAGGAAGCGGCTCCTACGAGCAGTACTTC. This chain joins TRBV9 and TRBJ2-7; D is perhaps TRBD2 (5 bases). CDR1 SGDLS and CDR2 YYNGEE come from the germline V gene. The CDR3 spans 14 residues. The V end was cut by 0 bases, the J end by 0 bases, with 7 bases between.

The chain employs TRBV7-2 and TRBJ2-5; D may be TRBD1 (6 bases). This CDR3 comprises 13 residues. V shed 5 bases and J shed 7 bases, with 14 bases lying between them. CDR1 and CDR2 from the germline V gene are SGHTA and FQGNSA. The DNA of the CDR3 is TGTGCCAGCAGCGGTACAGGGATAGGGACCCAGTACTTC. Protein: CASSGTGIGTQYF.

The chain carries TRBV5-1 and TRBJ2-3, with 11 nucleotides matching TRBD2. CDR1 is SGHRS and CDR2 is YFSETQ in the germline V gene. Trimming cost V 3 bases and J 3 bases; bases outside gene matches: 6. The CDR3 totals 16 residues. DNA for the CDR3: TGCGCCAGCAGCTCTTTAGCGGGAGGGCCGACAGATACGCAGTATTTT. Translated, it gives CASSSLAGGPTDTQYF.

The V gene is TRBV27, the J gene TRBJ2-2, with D uncertain. The CDR3 extends over 14 amino acids. V lost 5 bases and J lost 6, with 13 bases in between. Looked up from germline, CDR1 is MNHEY and CDR2 is SMNVEV (reference sequence). The CDR3 is CASSDRTDPGELFF. The CDR3 DNA reads as TGTGCCAGCAGTGACCGAACAGACCCCGGGGAGCTGTTTTTT.

V usage is TRBV9 and J usage is TRBJ2-6; 7 positions agree with TRBD2. The J segment lost 2 bases and the V segment lost 0 bases, leaving 8 bases of the junction unmatched. The CDR3 is 18 amino acids. Per germline, CDR1 SGDLS and CDR2 YYNGEE. CDR3 protein: CASSVAGGGGPGANVLTF. CDR3 DNA: TGTGCCAGCAGCGTAGCGGGGGGAGGAGGGCCTGGGGCCAACGTCCTGACTTTC.

The rearrangement links TRBV15 to TRBJ2-7; TRBD1 aligns across 9 bases. The germline V gene encodes CDR1 LNHNV and CDR2 YYDKDF (reference sequence). V lost 5 bases and J lost 7; bases outside the gene matches: 3. There are 12 residues in the CDR3. CDR3 residues: CATSVGQGEQYF. The DNA of the CDR3 is TGTGCCACCAGCGTGGGACAGGGTGAGCAGTACTTC.

The chain employs TRBV6-5 and TRBJ2-4; weak D call: TRBD1 (6 bases). The germline V gene has CDR1 MNHEY and CDR2 SVGAGI. This CDR3 spans 15 amino acids. V shed 8 bases and J shed 2 bases, with 16 bases lying between them. The CDR3 spells CASSVTRGTKNIQYF. The CDR3 nucleotides are TGTGCCAGCTCAGTTACGAGGGGGACCAAAAACATTCAGTACTTC.

CDR3 nucleotides: TGTGCCAGCAGCTTGGGCCAGGGGGCAAATGAAAAACTGTTTTTT. Translation gives CASSLGQGANEKLFF. The chain recombines TRBV7-8 with TRBJ1-4; TRBD1 aligns across 8 bases. The CDR3 consists of 15 residues. Germline V lookup: CDR1 SGHVS, CDR2 FQNEAQ. V dropped 3 bases and J dropped 5; count of bases not matched to a gene: 5. Full variable domain (rest looked up from reference TRBV7-8 and TRBJ1-4): GAGVSQSPRYKVAKRGQDVALRCDPISGHVSLFWYQQALGQGPEFLTYFQNEAQLDKSGLPSDRFFAERPEGSVSTLKIQRTQQEDSAVYLCASSLGQGANEKLFFGSGTQLSVL.

The chain joins TRBV6-6 to TRBJ1-4; D gene ambiguous. CDR1 MNHNY and CDR2 SVGAGI come from the germline V gene (reference sequence). V lost 0 bases, J lost 6 bases, and 8 bases lay in between. CDR3 size: 14 residues. CDR3 sequence reads: CASSYSGRHEKLFF. CDR3 nucleotides: TGTGCCAGCAGTTACTCGGGCCGTCATGAAAAACTGTTTTTT.

The rearrangement links TRBV6-5 to TRBJ2-2; D not resolved. The germline gives CDR1 MNHEY, CDR2 SVGAGI. This CDR3 region has 13 residues. Trimming left V 2 bases short and J 5 bases short, with 6 bases between. The CDR3 sequence: CASSYVQTGELFF. In DNA, the CDR3 is TGTGCCAGCAGTTACGTCCAGACCGGGGAGCTGTTTTTT.

V is TRBV11-2 and J is TRBJ1-5, with 9 bases matching TRBD1. The CDR3 consists of 15 residues. Germline V CDR1 and CDR2: SGHAT, FQNNGV. The V and J ends lost 5 bases and 4 bases, in that order; junction bases with no gene match: 6. CDR3 DNA: TGTGCCAGCAGCAAAGACAGGGGGAGTAATCAGCCCCAGCATTTT. Encoded protein: CASSKDRGSNQPQHF.